This T cell receptor beta chain was identified during a study of STAT5B mutations in CD4+ large granular lymphocyte leukemia. At the level of the study: Healthy donors showed HLA-associated enrichment of the CDR3 'QG' motif.

Here immunoSEQ multiplex PCR was the method, and the copy in TCRdb shows in-frame clones only, minus some. The data hold around 31,000 clones, with less than 75% observed a single time. This clone turned up a few times. Its cognate antigen is unknown. Regarding the study as a whole: TRBV06-family usage was enriched in top patient clones (8/27) versus controls (2/35). The CD4+ versus CD8+ T-LGLL clonality difference may reflect limited sample size.

The CDR3 consists of 13 residues. With V trimmed by 4 bases and J by 4 bases, 3 bases remained unmatched. Germline V gives CDR1 GTSNPN, CDR2 SVGIG (reference sequence). This chain uses TRBV30 with TRBJ1-1, with TRBD1 identical over 10 bases. The receptor comes from a human donor in good health. Sample: CD4+ T cells from blood buffy coats. The CDR3 loop reads CAWKGTGVTEAFF. Written as DNA, the CDR3 is TGTGCCTGGAAAGGGACAGGGGTCACTGAAGCTTTCTTT.